Below are 24 T cell receptor beta chains sequenced from a single sample in a study of blood T cell repertoires in COVID-19. Assay: immunoSEQ multiplex PCR; the TCRdb copy retains only in-frame clones and omits some. Among 250,000 to 300,000 clones listed, about 91% were seen once. Input material: PBMCs or T cells enriched from blood (not recorded which). The receptor set was obtained from a human donor in a cohort exposed to, infected with or recovered from COVID-19 (not recorded which). The donor label of this sample is uncertain.

The chain uses TRBV2 and TRBJ1-3; 8 positions agree with TRBD1. V lost 7 bases, J lost 4 bases, and 12 bases stayed unmatched. CDR1 is SNHLY, CDR2 FYNNEI, per germline. CDR3 length: 16 residues. CDR3 nucleotides: TGTGCCAGCACCCCAAATGCTCAGGGGGCGGGAAACACCATATATTTT. This encodes CASTPNAQGAGNTIYF.

This clone was observed a few times. This chain uses TRBV4-1 with TRBJ1-5; 7 positions match TRBD1. In germline, CDR1 is MGHRA, CDR2 YSYEKL. CDR3 length equals 16 residues. Losses at the gene ends were 8 bases for V and 0 bases for J; bases not matched to a gene: 10. For the CDR3, the DNA is TGCGCCAGCGGGAGACCCGGGACAGATAGCAATCAGCCCCAGCATTTT. Protein: CASGRPGTDSNQPQHF.

The chain has TRBV5-1 and TRBJ2-1; 8 positions agree with TRBD2. The CDR3 is 17 amino acids. Trimming at V came to 4 bases and at J to 0 bases, leaving 9 bases not matched to a gene. Germline lookup yields CDR1 SGHRS and CDR2 YFSETQ. Written as DNA, the CDR3 is TGCGCCAGCAGCCAAGGACTAGCCCTGAGCTCCTACAATGAGCAGTTCTTC. Protein product: CASSQGLALSSYNEQFF.

This rearrangement joins TRBV5-4 to TRBJ1-5, with TRBD1 identical over 8 bases. J gave up 7 bases and V 4 bases, and 4 bases lay outside the gene matches. Germline V gives CDR1 SGHNT, CDR2 YYREEE (reference sequence). The CDR3 runs 13 residues. The CDR3 here is CASSGGTGQPQHF. The CDR3 DNA follows: TGTGCCAGCAGCGGCGGGACAGGACAGCCCCAGCATTTT. The full variable domain, with the rest looked up from reference TRBV5-4 and TRBJ1-5, is ETGVTQSPTHLIKTRGQQVTLRCSSQSGHNTVSWYQQALGQGPQFIFQYYREEENGRGNFPPRFSGLQFPNYSSELNVNALELDDSALYLCASSGGTGQPQHFGDGTRLSIL.

The chain carries TRBV19 and TRBJ1-1, with 7 positions matching TRBD1. CDR3 size: 16 residues. Germline CDR1 LNHDA, CDR2 SQIVND (reference sequence). V lost 6 bases, J lost 8 bases, and 18 bases stayed unmatched. CDR3 residues: CASSPGQETLACEAFF. Written as DNA, the CDR3 is TGTGCCAGTAGCCCCGGACAGGAGACCTTAGCCTGCGAAGCTTTCTTT.

The chain combines TRBV29-1 with TRBJ1-2; 9 nucleotides agree with TRBD1. This CDR3 is built from 13 residues. Germline CDR1 and CDR2: SQVTM and ANQGSEA. The V segment lost 5 bases and the J segment 3 bases; nucleotides outside the gene matches: 4. CDR3 in amino acids: CSVTGGAHYGYTF. CDR3 DNA: TGCAGCGTTACAGGGGGCGCGCACTATGGCTACACCTTC. The variable domain in full, with the rest retrieved from reference TRBV29-1 and TRBJ1-2, is SAVISQKPSRDICQRGTSLTIQCQVDSQVTMMFWYRQQPGQSLTLIATANQGSEATYESGFVIDKFPISRPNLTFSTLTVSNMSPEDSSIYLCSVTGGAHYGYTFGSGTRLTVV.

The chain couples TRBV19 to TRBJ2-7, with a weak D call TRBD2 (6 bases). The CDR3 is 16 residues long. Trimming took off 7 bases at V and 1 base at J, with 20 bases between the two ends. Germline V CDR1 and CDR2: LNHDA, SQIVND (reference sequence). This CDR3 is CASTLEYGTYSYEQYF. The DNA of the CDR3 is TGTGCCAGTACCCTCGAGTACGGGACTTATTCCTACGAGCAGTACTTC.

The chain combines TRBV9 with TRBJ2-2; 8 bases map to TRBD2. V was pared by 2 bases and J by 3 bases, with 6 bases of the junction left unmatched. Germline CDR1 SGDLS, CDR2 YYNGEE. CDR3 length: 16 amino acids. CDR3 amino acids: CASSVSGGADTGELFF. The CDR3 bases are TGTGCCAGCAGCGTCAGCGGGGGAGCGGACACCGGGGAGCTGTTTTTT.

A single count supports this clone. This chain connects TRBV6-5 to TRBJ1-4, with D possibly TRBD1 on 6 matching bases. Deletions cut 0 bases from V and 4 bases from J, with 9 bases between. The CDR3 consists of 15 residues. Germline V gene sequence: CDR1 MNHEY, CDR2 SVGAGI. The CDR3 spells CASSYSGHVNEKLFF. Written as DNA, the CDR3 is TGTGCCAGCAGTTACTCGGGACACGTTAATGAAAAACTGTTTTTT.

This clone has a single count. The rearrangement joins TRBV10-3 to TRBJ2-2, with a possible D match to TRBD1 (6 bases). V was pared by 0 bases and J by 4 bases, with 18 bases between. The CDR3 is 18 residues long. Germline CDR1 and CDR2: ENHRY and SYGVKD. The CDR3 is CAISESDWGRLVTGELFF. The CDR3 nucleotides are TGTGCCATCAGTGAGTCGGACTGGGGGCGCCTGGTCACCGGGGAGCTGTTTTTT.

As for this clone: The same CDR3 arises from other DNA sequences in this sample as well. V gene TRBV6-5 combines with J gene TRBJ1-2, with 7 bases identical to TRBD1. The V and J ends lost 2 bases and 4 bases, in that order; junction bases with no gene match: 1. The CDR3 loop spans 13 amino acids. Germline CDR1 MNHEY, CDR2 SVGAGI. CDR3 residues: CASSYRDSYGYTF. Written as DNA, the CDR3 is TGTGCCAGCAGTTACCGGGACAGCTATGGCTACACCTTC.

Written as DNA, the CDR3 is TGTGCCAGCAGCCGATCAGGGTGGGAGACCCAGTACTTC. This sequence encodes CASSRSGWETQYF. The rearrangement links TRBV11-2 to TRBJ2-5; D is perhaps TRBD1 (5 bases). The germline V gene encodes CDR1 SGHAT and CDR2 FQNNGV. The CDR3 has 13 residues. Trimming pared 5 bases from V and 5 bases from J, leaving 12 bases between.

The V gene is TRBV6-5, the J gene TRBJ1-2; possibly TRBD1 for D (5 bases). The CDR3 covers 14 residues. The V and J ends lost 3 bases and 2 bases respectively, with 10 bases between them. From germline, CDR1 is MNHEY and CDR2 SVGAGI. CDR3 sequence: CASSYAGDNYGYTF. The CDR3 DNA reads as TGTGCCAGCAGTTATGCGGGGGACAACTATGGCTACACCTTC.

This chain connects TRBV2 to TRBJ1-2; D is possibly TRBD1 (6 bases). V was clipped by 6 bases and J by 0 bases, with 11 bases between them. The length of the CDR3 is 14 residues. Germline assignment: CDR1 SNHLY and CDR2 FYNNEI. Here the CDR3 DNA reads TGTGCCAGCAGACCACAGGGAGCTAACTATGGCTACACCTTC. It encodes CASRPQGANYGYTF.

This clone appeared a single time. The chain uses TRBV19 and TRBJ1-3; possible D gene TRBD1, 6 bases. This CDR3 comprises 15 residues. The V end was cut by 5 bases, the J end by 4 bases, with 15 bases between. Germline loops: CDR1 LNHDA, CDR2 SQIVND (reference sequence). CDR3 DNA sequence: TGTGCCAGTAGTCCTACAGGGTTACTCGGAAACACCATATATTTT. Protein sequence: CASSPTGLLGNTIYF.

The V gene is TRBV27, the J gene TRBJ1-2; TRBD1 matches at 10 bases. Germline CDR1 is MNHEY and CDR2 is SMNVEV (reference sequence). J lost 5 bases, V lost 8 bases, and 11 bases had no gene match. There are 15 residues in the CDR3. The CDR3 nucleotides read TGTGCCAGCTCCCTTGGGGACAGGGGTGGATATGGCTACACCTTC. Translation: CASSLGDRGGYGYTF.

This chain uses TRBV25-1 with TRBJ1-2, with unresolved D. CDR3 length: 14 amino acids. V dropped 3 bases and J dropped 3 bases, with 11 bases sitting between them. Germline V gene data show CDR1 as MGHDK and CDR2 as SYGVNS. CDR3 protein: CASSEFNSYYGYTF. Written as DNA, the CDR3 is TGTGCCAGCAGTGAGTTTAACTCTTACTATGGCTACACCTTC.

The chain couples TRBV30 to TRBJ1-2, with D perhaps matching TRBD1 (6 bases). The CDR3 consists of 15 residues. The germline CDR1 and CDR2 sequences are GTSNPN and SVGIG (reference sequence). Trimming removed 5 bases from V and 2 bases from J, with 18 bases in between. In DNA, the CDR3 is TGTGCCTGGGCCCCCTCGGACAGAGTAAACTATGGCTACACCTTC. This sequence encodes CAWAPSDRVNYGYTF.

The V gene is TRBV5-8, the J gene TRBJ1-1; D unclear. V lost 4 bases to trimming and J lost 10 bases, with 14 bases between them. This CDR3 is 12 amino acids long. Germline V gene sequence: CDR1 SGHTS, CDR2 YDEGEE. As DNA, the CDR3 is TGTGCCAGCAGCCCACGGAAGACGGGAGCTTTCTTT. Translated, it gives CASSPRKTGAFF.

The rearrangement links TRBV3-1 (or the pseudogene TRBV3-2) to TRBJ1-4; TRBD1 matches at 10 bases. The CDR3 is 15 residues long. The junction had 2 bases not matched to a gene; V was cut back by 0 bases and J by 7 bases. Germline CDR1 is LGHDT and CDR2 is YNNKEL (reference sequence). CDR3 bases: TGTGCCAGCAGCCAAGATTGGACAGGGGGTGAAAAACTGTTTTTT. This codes for CASSQDWTGGEKLFF.

The J gene is TRBJ1-3, the V gene TRBV9, with a tentative D call TRBD1 (6 bases). Germline V gene lookup returns CDR1 SGDLS and CDR2 YYNGEE. V was pared by 4 bases and J by 0 bases, with 14 bases between. This CDR3 comprises 16 residues. DNA of the CDR3: TGTGCCAGCAGCCCGGTTTCACAGGGCTCTGGAAACACCATATATTTT. It codes for CASSPVSQGSGNTIYF. Drawing the rest from reference TRBV9 and TRBJ1-3, the complete variable domain is DSGVTQTPKHLITATGQRVTLRCSPRSGDLSVYWYQQSLDQGLQFLIQYYNGEERAKGNILERFSAQQFPDLHSELNLSSLELGDSALYFCASSPVSQGSGNTIYFGEGSWLTVV.

J is TRBJ2-2 and V is TRBV19; 7 bases are shared with TRBD2. The CDR3 is 16 residues long. CDR1 is LNHDA, CDR2 SQIVND, per germline (reference sequence). V lost 7 bases, J lost 4 bases, and 12 bases stayed unmatched. The CDR3 loop reads CASTPGGTFRTGELFF. The CDR3 DNA reads TGTGCCAGTACCCCCGGGGGGACTTTCCGCACCGGGGAGCTGTTTTTT.

The V and J genes are TRBV5-3 and TRBJ2-7; D might be TRBD1 (5 bases). TRBV5-3 is given ORF status, its function remaining uncertain. Trimming removed 1 base from V and 0 bases from J, with 11 bases in between. The CDR3 consists of 15 residues. In DNA form, the CDR3 reads TGTGCCAGAAGCTTGAGGGTACAGGACTCCTACGAGCAGTACTTC. Translation: CARSLRVQDSYEQYF.

The genes are TRBV12-3 or TRBV12-4 and TRBJ1-2, with D perhaps matching TRBD1 (6 bases). The V end was cut by 7 bases, the J end by 6 bases, with 15 bases between. The CDR3 has 13 amino acids. The CDR3 here is CASTPPGGDGYTF. As DNA, the CDR3 is TGTGCCAGCACCCCCCCGGGGGGCGATGGCTACACCTTC.